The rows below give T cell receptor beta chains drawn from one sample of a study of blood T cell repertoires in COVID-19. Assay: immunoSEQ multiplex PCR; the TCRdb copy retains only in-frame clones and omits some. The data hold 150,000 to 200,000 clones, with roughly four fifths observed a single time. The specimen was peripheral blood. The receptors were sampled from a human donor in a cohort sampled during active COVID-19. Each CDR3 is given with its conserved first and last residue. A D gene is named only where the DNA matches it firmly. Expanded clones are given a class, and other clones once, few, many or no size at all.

cdr3_aa: CSVDLDRGLETQYF
cdr3_nt: TGCAGCGTTGACTTGGACAGGGGGCTAGAGACCCAGTACTTC
clone_size: .
j_call: TRBJ2-5
d_call: TRBD1
v_call: TRBV29-1

cdr3_aa: CASSPGQGLTQYF
cdr3_nt: TGTGCCAGCAGCCCCGGACAGGGGTTAACCCAGTACTTC
clone_size: .
j_call: TRBJ2-5
d_call: TRBD1
v_call: TRBV7-9

cdr3_aa: CASSLGGGGTEAFF
cdr3_nt: TGTGCCAGCAGCTTGGGAGGGGGGGGCACTGAAGCTTTCTTT
clone_size: .
j_call: TRBJ1-1
d_call: .
v_call: TRBV5-8

cdr3_aa: CASGLRRWGPRGLRDLDSYEQYF
cdr3_nt: TGTGCTAGTGGTTTGCGGCGTTGGGGTCCGAGGGGGCTAAGGGACCTCGACTCCTACGAGCAGTACTTC
clone_size: .
j_call: TRBJ2-7
d_call: TRBD1
v_call: TRBV12-5

cdr3_aa: CASSLAGTGADGYTF
cdr3_nt: TGTGCCAGCAGCTTAGCCGGGACAGGGGCTGATGGCTACACCTTC
clone_size: .
j_call: TRBJ1-2
d_call: TRBD1
v_call: TRBV7-9

cdr3_aa: CASRRASTDTQYF
cdr3_nt: TGTGCCAGTAGGAGGGCTAGCACAGATACGCAGTATTTT
clone_size: .
j_call: TRBJ2-3
d_call: .
v_call: TRBV19

cdr3_aa: CASSKGRAQETQYF
cdr3_nt: TGTGCCAGCAGCAAAGGCAGGGCTCAGGAGACCCAGTACTTC
clone_size: .
j_call: TRBJ2-5
d_call: .
v_call: TRBV9

cdr3_aa: CSVEELGGLEQFF
cdr3_nt: TGCAGCGTTGAAGAGTTAGGCGGGCTTGAGCAGTTCTTC
clone_size: .
j_call: TRBJ2-1
d_call: .
v_call: TRBV29-1

cdr3_aa: CASRGGQGANSNSYEQYF
cdr3_nt: TGCGCCAGCAGGGGAGGACAGGGGGCTAACTCGAACTCCTACGAGCAGTACTTC
clone_size: few
j_call: TRBJ2-7
d_call: TRBD1
v_call: TRBV5-1

cdr3_aa: CATSDGTGANTGELFF
cdr3_nt: TGTGCCACCAGTGATGGGACAGGCGCGAACACCGGGGAGCTGTTTTTT
clone_size: .
j_call: TRBJ2-2
d_call: TRBD1
v_call: TRBV24-1

cdr3_aa: CASSVAMGQGLSNEQFF
cdr3_nt: TGTGCCAGCAGCGTAGCTATGGGACAGGGCTTAAGCAATGAGCAGTTCTTC
clone_size: .
j_call: TRBJ2-1
d_call: TRBD1
v_call: TRBV9

cdr3_aa: CASSLVRNYGYTF
cdr3_nt: TGTGCCAGCAGTTTAGTACGGAACTATGGCTACACCTTC
clone_size: .
j_call: TRBJ1-2
d_call: .
v_call: TRBV12-3/TRBV12-4

cdr3_aa: CASSDSARQETQYF
cdr3_nt: TGTGCCAGCAGTGACTCTGCTAGGCAAGAGACCCAGTACTTC
clone_size: .
j_call: TRBJ2-5
d_call: .
v_call: TRBV7-3

cdr3_aa: CASELRRGDTEAFF
cdr3_nt: TGTGCCAGCGAACTACGTCGGGGGGACACTGAAGCTTTCTTT
clone_size: .
j_call: TRBJ1-1
d_call: .
v_call: TRBV28

cdr3_aa: CASSRGQLINEKLFF
cdr3_nt: TGTGCCAGCAGCCGTGGACAGTTGATTAATGAAAAACTGTTTTTT
clone_size: .
j_call: TRBJ1-4
d_call: .
v_call: TRBV7-9

cdr3_aa: CAIAIGGNQPQHF
cdr3_nt: TGTGCCATCGCTATCGGGGGCAATCAGCCCCAGCATTTT
clone_size: .
j_call: TRBJ1-5
d_call: .
v_call: TRBV15

cdr3_aa: CASSLGGQGRETQYF
cdr3_nt: TGTGCCAGCAGCTTAGGGGGACAGGGAAGAGAGACCCAGTACTTC
clone_size: .
j_call: TRBJ2-5
d_call: TRBD1
v_call: TRBV7-7

cdr3_aa: CASSQARLETQYF
cdr3_nt: TGTGCCAGCAGCCAAGCTAGATTAGAGACCCAGTACTTC
clone_size: .
j_call: TRBJ2-5
d_call: .
v_call: TRBV3-1/TRBV3-2

cdr3_aa: CASSPQGAQAKNIQYF
cdr3_nt: TGTGCCAGCAGTCCACAGGGGGCGCAAGCCAAAAACATTCAGTACTTC
clone_size: .
j_call: TRBJ2-4
d_call: TRBD1
v_call: TRBV6-6

cdr3_aa: CASSSHLLAGAENEQFF
cdr3_nt: TGCGCCAGCAGCTCCCACCTTCTAGCGGGAGCGGAAAATGAGCAGTTCTTC
clone_size: .
j_call: TRBJ2-1
d_call: TRBD2
v_call: TRBV5-1

cdr3_aa: CASSITGTGGNQPQHF
cdr3_nt: TGTGCCAGTAGTATCACCGGGACAGGGGGCAATCAGCCCCAGCATTTT
clone_size: .
j_call: TRBJ1-5
d_call: TRBD1
v_call: TRBV19

cdr3_aa: CASSLMGQGSTDTQYF
cdr3_nt: TGCGCCAGCAGCTTGATGGGGCAGGGAAGCACAGATACGCAGTATTTT
clone_size: .
j_call: TRBJ2-3
d_call: .
v_call: TRBV5-1

cdr3_aa: CASSTYTEAFF
cdr3_nt: TGTGCCAGCTCGACTTACACTGAAGCTTTCTTT
clone_size: .
j_call: TRBJ1-1
d_call: .
v_call: TRBV18

cdr3_aa: CASSTDNYEQYF
cdr3_nt: TGTGCCAGCAGCACGGACAACTACGAGCAGTACTTC
clone_size: .
j_call: TRBJ2-7
d_call: .
v_call: TRBV6-5

cdr3_aa: CASSRPDRGQPQHF
cdr3_nt: TGTGCCAGCAGCCGACCGGACAGAGGGCAGCCCCAGCATTTT
clone_size: .
j_call: TRBJ1-5
d_call: .
v_call: TRBV7-8

cdr3_aa: CASRTGVGEQFF
cdr3_nt: TGTGCCAGCAGGACAGGGGTAGGTGAGCAGTTCTTC
clone_size: few
j_call: TRBJ2-1
d_call: TRBD1
v_call: TRBV2

cdr3_aa: CASSLGLAGGLGGELFF
cdr3_nt: TGTGCCAGCAGCCTCGGACTAGCGGGGGGGCTCGGCGGGGAGCTGTTTTTT
clone_size: .
j_call: TRBJ2-2
d_call: TRBD2
v_call: TRBV7-6

cdr3_aa: CASSLSAGARETQYF
cdr3_nt: TGTGCCAGCAGCTTAAGTGCGGGAGCGCGGGAGACCCAGTACTTC
clone_size: many
j_call: TRBJ2-5
d_call: TRBD2
v_call: TRBV11-2

cdr3_aa: CASSFRLSGEQYF
cdr3_nt: TGTGCCAGCAGTTTCAGGCTGTCTGGCGAGCAGTACTTC
clone_size: .
j_call: TRBJ2-7
d_call: .
v_call: TRBV12-3/TRBV12-4

cdr3_aa: CASSQGRLAGANNEQFF
cdr3_nt: TGTGCCAGCAGCCAAGGGCGGCTAGCGGGAGCAAACAATGAGCAGTTCTTC
clone_size: .
j_call: TRBJ2-1
d_call: TRBD2
v_call: TRBV3-1/TRBV3-2

cdr3_aa: CASSYLGTAIYEQYF
cdr3_nt: TGTGCCAGCAGTTACCTTGGGACAGCCATCTACGAGCAGTACTTC
clone_size: once
j_call: TRBJ2-7
d_call: TRBD1
v_call: TRBV28

cdr3_aa: CAWRTGTTGNTEAFF
cdr3_nt: TGTGCCTGGAGGACGGGGACTACTGGGAACACTGAAGCTTTCTTT
clone_size: .
j_call: TRBJ1-1
d_call: .
v_call: TRBV30

cdr3_aa: CASSKARAAPYNEQFF
cdr3_nt: TGTGCCAGTAGTAAGGCTAGAGCGGCCCCCTACAATGAGCAGTTCTTC
clone_size: once
j_call: TRBJ2-1
d_call: .
v_call: TRBV19

cdr3_aa: CASSLQSSGNTIYF
cdr3_nt: TGTGCCAGCAGTCTACAGAGCTCTGGAAACACCATATATTTT
clone_size: .
j_call: TRBJ1-3
d_call: .
v_call: TRBV14

cdr3_aa: CATQRGVADTQYF
cdr3_nt: TGTGCCACCCAGCGGGGGGTAGCAGATACGCAGTATTTT
clone_size: .
j_call: TRBJ2-3
d_call: TRBD2
v_call: TRBV12-3/TRBV12-4

cdr3_aa: CASSSQASGRTFYEQYF
cdr3_nt: TGTGCCAGCAGTTCCCAAGCTAGCGGGAGGACTTTCTACGAGCAGTACTTC
clone_size: few
j_call: TRBJ2-7
d_call: TRBD2
v_call: TRBV6-2/TRBV6-3

cdr3_aa: CASSFRLAGGSYNEQFF
cdr3_nt: TGTGCCAGCAGTTTCAGACTAGCGGGAGGGTCTTACAATGAGCAGTTCTTC
clone_size: .
j_call: TRBJ2-1
d_call: TRBD2
v_call: TRBV6-2/TRBV6-3

cdr3_aa: CASSLLEVRGYTF
cdr3_nt: TGTGCCAGCAGTTTATTGGAGGTGCGAGGCTACACCTTC
clone_size: once
j_call: TRBJ1-2
d_call: .
v_call: TRBV12-3/TRBV12-4

cdr3_aa: CASSQVAATEAFF
cdr3_nt: TGCGCCAGCAGCCAAGTGGCGGCCACTGAAGCTTTCTTT
clone_size: .
j_call: TRBJ1-1
d_call: .
v_call: TRBV4-3

cdr3_aa: CASSLGLLTDTQYF
cdr3_nt: TGCGCCAGCAGCCTGGGACTTCTCACAGATACGCAGTATTTT
clone_size: few
j_call: TRBJ2-3
d_call: .
v_call: TRBV4-3

cdr3_aa: CASSLGRGPNNEQFF
cdr3_nt: TGCGCCAGCAGCTTGGGAAGGGGTCCCAACAATGAGCAGTTCTTC
clone_size: .
j_call: TRBJ2-1
d_call: .
v_call: TRBV5-1

cdr3_aa: CASSPPDRVGSYEQYF
cdr3_nt: TGTGCCAGCTCACCACCGGACAGGGTGGGCTCCTACGAGCAGTACTTC
clone_size: .
j_call: TRBJ2-7
d_call: TRBD1
v_call: TRBV18